These 19 T cell receptor beta chains came from one sample sequenced in a study of T cell responses to AZD1222 COVID-19 vaccine. Using immunoSEQ multiplex PCR, the repertoire was profiled, and TCRdb retains in-frame clones only, with some absent. The sample holds 25,000 to 30,000 clones, around 92% seen once. The source was peripheral blood, collected 28 days after the second AZD1222 dose. Every receptor here comes from an adult who received the AZD1222 COVID-19 vaccine.

The rearrangement uses TRBV6-5 and TRBJ1-4; 9 positions match TRBD1. The CDR3 extends over 13 amino acids. Trimming took 9 bases from V and 7 from J; bases not matched to a gene: 6. Germline CDR1 MNHEY, CDR2 SVGAGI. The CDR3 coding sequence is TGTGCCAGTACCAGGGACAGGGTTGAAAAACTGTTTTTT. Amino acids: CASTRDRVEKLFF.

This chain connects TRBV20-1 to TRBJ2-1; maybe TRBD1 (6 bases). Per the germline V gene, CDR1 is DFQATT and CDR2 is SNEGSKA (reference sequence). The CDR3 is 16 residues long. Trimming took 3 bases from V and 4 from J, leaving 19 bases between them. The CDR3 DNA is TGCAGTGCTAGTCCCCCACAGGGAACGGGGTACAATGAGCAGTTCTTC. It specifies CSASPPQGTGYNEQFF.

The CDR3 sequence: CASSKEGSRLAGHEQYF. DNA of the CDR3: TGTGCCAGCAGCAAAGAGGGTTCCCGACTAGCGGGGCACGAGCAGTACTTC. The gene calls are TRBV7-2 and TRBJ2-7; 11 nucleotides match TRBD2. Germline-derived CDR1 and CDR2 are SGHTA and FQGNSA. The ends lost 5 bases at V and 5 bases at J; junction bases unmatched: 14. The CDR3 extends over 17 amino acids.

This chain connects TRBV1 to TRBJ1-5; the D call in the table, TRBD1, was not verified against the DNA. TRBV1 represents a pseudogene. CDR3 length equals 14 residues. CDR3 sequence: CTSSHDNDNQPQHF. In DNA form, the CDR3 reads TGCACCAGCAGCCACGACAATGACAATCAGCCCCAGCATTTT.

The chain uses TRBV27 and TRBJ1-1; 10 nucleotides agree with TRBD1. This CDR3 is 13 amino acids long. Germline CDR1 MNHEY, CDR2 SMNVEV (reference sequence). V was clipped by 6 bases and J by 5 bases; unmatched bases: 3. This CDR3 is CASRGQGVTEAFF. DNA for the CDR3: TGTGCCAGCAGAGGACAGGGGGTAACTGAAGCTTTCTTT.

J is TRBJ2-1 and V is TRBV10-3, with 8 nucleotides matching TRBD2. Looked up from germline, CDR1 is ENHRY and CDR2 is SYGVKD. The CDR3 consists of 13 residues. The junction had 10 bases not matched to a gene; V was cut back by 10 bases and J by 8 bases. CDR3 in DNA: TGTGCCACTCAGCGGGAGATTATCGATGAGCAGTTCTTC. It specifies CATQREIIDEQFF.

This clone was seen only once. This rearrangement joins TRBV3-1 (or the pseudogene TRBV3-2) to TRBJ2-3; the match to TRBD2 covers 7 bases. The CDR3 is 16 amino acids. Germline loops: CDR1 LGHDT, CDR2 YNNKEL (reference sequence). J gave up 5 bases and V 1 base, and 9 bases lay outside the gene matches. CDR3 in amino acids: CASSQGTGGLEDTQYF. CDR3 nucleotides: TGTGCCAGCAGCCAAGGTACGGGAGGATTGGAAGATACGCAGTATTTT.

This chain joins TRBV5-1 and TRBJ2-1; D is tentatively TRBD1 or TRBD2 (5 bases each). This CDR3 is 15 amino acids long. Trimming took 7 bases from V and 3 from J, leaving 17 bases between them. CDR1 is SGHRS, CDR2 YFSETQ, per germline. The CDR3 sequence is CASEESGGNYNEQFF. Written as DNA, the CDR3 is TGCGCCAGCGAGGAAAGTGGGGGAAACTACAATGAGCAGTTCTTC.

The V gene is TRBV3-1 (or the pseudogene TRBV3-2), the J gene TRBJ1-4, with D unresolved. V lost 0 bases and J lost 0, with 8 bases in between. This CDR3 is 16 amino acids long. Germline loops: CDR1 LGHDT, CDR2 YNNKEL (reference sequence). CDR3 in amino acids: CASSQDSTATNEKLFF. In DNA, the CDR3 is TGTGCCAGCAGCCAAGATTCCACAGCAACTAATGAAAAACTGTTTTTT.

The rearrangement uses TRBV7-2 and TRBJ1-4; D not certain. Germline V gene data show CDR1 as SGHTA and CDR2 as FQGNSA. The CDR3 spans 13 residues. Deletions cut 6 bases from V and 4 bases from J, with 9 bases between. CDR3 DNA sequence: TGTGCCAGCAGACCCCCCGATAATGAAAAACTGTTTTTT. This codes for CASRPPDNEKLFF.

V gene TRBV6-5 combines with J gene TRBJ2-5, with D possibly called TRBD1 or TRBD2 (5 bases each). This CDR3 has 14 amino acids. V dropped 0 bases and J dropped 2 bases, with 7 bases sitting between them. The V gene's germline CDR1 is MNHEY and CDR2 SVGAGI. CDR3 DNA sequence: TGTGCCAGCAGTTACTCGAGGGGACAAGAGACCCAGTACTTC. Translating it yields CASSYSRGQETQYF.

The chain combines TRBV10-3 with TRBJ1-4; TRBD1 matches 11 bases. The CDR3 spans 15 residues. V was clipped by 7 bases and J by 1 base; unmatched bases: 2. From germline, CDR1 is ENHRY and CDR2 SYGVKD. CDR3 bases: TGTGCCATCAAAGGGACAGGGGGAACTAATGAAAAACTGTTTTTT. This sequence encodes CAIKGTGGTNEKLFF.

J is TRBJ1-5 and V is TRBV19; D gene uncertain. Trimming cost V 8 bases and J 3 bases, with 14 bases left between them. CDR1 is LNHDA and CDR2 is SQIVND in the germline V gene (reference sequence). The CDR3 covers 14 residues. In DNA form, the CDR3 reads TGTGCCAGTTGGACCCGGGCCCTCAATCAGCCCCAGCATTTT. Its protein product is CASWTRALNQPQHF.

The chain couples TRBV7-3 to TRBJ2-1; D remains ambiguous. Trimming took off 2 bases at V and 5 bases at J, with 13 bases between the two ends. Germline V lookup: CDR1 SGHTA, CDR2 FQGTGA. This CDR3 has 15 amino acids. DNA of the CDR3: TGTGCCAGCAGCTTAGGGCCCCCCCAAAACAATGAGCAGTTCTTC. It codes for CASSLGPPQNNEQFF.

This chain links TRBV28 with TRBJ2-3; tentative D call: TRBD1 (5 bases). The V gene lost 5 bases and the J gene lost 6 bases, with 12 bases spanning the gap. Germline V CDR1 and CDR2: MDHEN, SYDVKM. The CDR3 extends over 13 amino acids. The CDR3 loop is CASSGQGLDTQYF. CDR3 nucleotides: TGTGCCAGCAGTGGGCAGGGTTTGGATACGCAGTATTTT.

The chain couples TRBV20-1 to TRBJ1-1; no firm D call. CDR1 DFQATT and CDR2 SNEGSKA come from the germline V gene (reference sequence). The CDR3 covers 11 residues. V was pared by 0 bases and J by 4 bases, with 3 bases between. CDR3 sequence: CSARERTEAFF. The CDR3 DNA follows: TGCAGTGCTAGAGAGCGCACTGAAGCTTTCTTT.

This clone appeared once. The CDR3 sequence is CASSLRGRTFDQPQHF. The CDR3, as DNA: TGTGCCAGCAGTTTAAGGGGACGGACCTTTGATCAGCCCCAGCATTTT. The V gene is TRBV28, the J gene TRBJ1-5, with D possibly being TRBD1 (5 bases). Germline lookup yields CDR1 MDHEN and CDR2 SYDVKM. Trimming stripped 2 bases from V and 5 bases from J, with 16 bases between. This CDR3 spans 16 amino acids.

This rearrangement joins TRBV6-5 to TRBJ2-7; D is perhaps TRBD1 (6 bases). The CDR3 totals 13 residues. CDR1 and CDR2 (germline): MNHEY, SVGAGI. V was trimmed by 7 bases and J by 3 bases, leaving 13 bases between them. CDR3 in amino acids: CASTPGQIYEQYF. The CDR3 DNA is TGTGCCAGCACTCCGGGACAAATCTACGAGCAGTACTTC.

This clone was detected only a few times. The DNA for the CDR3 is TGTGCCAGCAGTTACTCGATACAGGGAGTTGGGAACACCATATATTTT. It yields the protein CASSYSIQGVGNTIYF. The chain joins TRBV6-5 to TRBJ1-3, with D perhaps TRBD1 (6 bases). The germline gives CDR1 MNHEY, CDR2 SVGAGI. This CDR3 has 16 amino acids. Trimming pared 0 bases from V and 7 bases from J, leaving 16 bases between.